These 23 T cell receptor beta chains originate from one sample sequenced in a study of regulatory T cells in long-lasting Graves disease. Library construction for TCR beta used iRepertoire HTBI primers and Arm-PCR of CDR3 regions. TCRdb redid the calling of the multiplex PCR reads with MiXCR, one entry per CDR3 protein. The data show more than 450,000 distinct CDR3 sequences, about 11% seen once. Time point denoted: newly diagnosed GD, antithyroid drugs for less than 3 months. PBMC RNA was the source of the TCR library. The sample also formed part of further work on T cells in Graves' hyperthyroidism and ophthalmopathy.

The sample consisted of peripheral blood mononuclear cells (PBMCs), taken at new diagnosis, from a patient treated with antithyroid drugs. The receptors were gathered from a woman in her thirties with Graves disease.

This clonotype occurred a few times. The V gene is TRBV10-1, the J gene TRBJ2-5; D is perhaps TRBD1 (5 bases). CDR3 length equals 13 residues. The germline V gene encodes CDR1 WNHNN and CDR2 SYGVQD (reference sequence). The V and J ends lost 3 bases and 2 bases respectively, with 7 bases between them. Here the CDR3 DNA reads TGCGCCAGCAGTGAACAGGTTCAAGAGACCCAGTACTTC. Translating it yields CASSEQVQETQYF.

This clonotype turned up a few times. The J gene is TRBJ2-7, the V gene TRBV20-1, with 12 bases matching TRBD1. CDR3 length equals 13 residues. Germline V gene data show CDR1 as DFQATT and CDR2 as SNEGSKA (reference sequence). After removal of 3 bases from V and 7 bases from J, the junction contained 4 bases not matched to a gene. The CDR3 bases are TGCAGTGCTAGGGGACAGGGGGCCGTGGAGCAGTACTTC. It codes for CSARGQGAVEQYF.

The CDR3 coding sequence is TGTGCCAGCTCACCAATCCCAGGGGGCGACTATGGCTACACCTTC. It is translated as CASSPIPGGDYGYTF. The chain carries TRBV18 and TRBJ1-2; 8 bases align to TRBD1. Trimming took 2 bases from V and 3 from J; bases not matched to a gene: 5. The CDR3 is made up of 15 amino acids. Per the germline V gene, CDR1 is KGHSH and CDR2 is LQKENI.

This clonotype was seen repeatedly, ten times or more. The genes are TRBV6-5 and TRBJ1-6; possible D gene TRBD1, 5 bases. Germline V gene lookup returns CDR1 MNHEY and CDR2 SVGAGI. Trimming stripped 3 bases from V and 6 bases from J, with 9 bases between. CDR3 length: 14 residues. The CDR3 sequence: CASSYSGPNSPLHF. In DNA, the CDR3 is TGTGCCAGCAGTTATTCGGGACCTAATTCACCCCTCCACTTT.

This clonotype showed up just a few times. CDR3 sequence reads: CASSQPAEGAEEKLFF. Written as DNA, the CDR3 is TGCGCCAGCAGCCAACCGGCGGAGGGGGCGGAAGAAAAACTGTTTTTT. This rearrangement joins TRBV4-1 to TRBJ1-4; 7 bases are shared with TRBD1. V was pared by 2 bases and J by 8 bases, with 11 bases of the junction left unmatched. CDR3 length equals 16 residues. Germline V CDR1 and CDR2: MGHRA, YSYEKL.

This clonotype appeared many times. The chain recombines TRBV7-2 with TRBJ1-4, with 7 bases lining up with TRBD1. Per the germline V gene, CDR1 is SGHTA and CDR2 is FQGNSA. The CDR3 spans 14 residues. J gave up 7 bases and V 4 bases, and 6 bases lay outside the gene matches. CDR3 loop: CASSSTGWSEKLFF. The CDR3 region has the DNA TGTGCCAGCAGCTCGACAGGGTGGAGTGAAAAACTGTTTTTT.

This clonotype was seen repeatedly, ten times or more. This chain links TRBV3-1 with TRBJ2-7, with 8 bases identical to TRBD2. The CDR3 covers 13 residues. The V gene's germline CDR1 is LGHDT and CDR2 YNNKEL (reference sequence). With 4 bases clipped from V and 6 bases from J, the junction kept 5 bases outside the gene matches. The CDR3 nucleotides read TGTGCCAGCAGCCTAGCGGGATCCGGCGAGCAGTACTTC. Translated, it gives CASSLAGSGEQYF.

This clonotype was observed many times. This chain links TRBV27 with TRBJ2-5; D is perhaps TRBD1 (6 bases). The germline V and J ends were trimmed by 5 bases and 5 bases, with 18 bases remaining between them. This CDR3 is 15 amino acids long. The V gene's germline CDR1 is MNHEY and CDR2 SMNVEV (reference sequence). This CDR3 is CASSPQQGTVETQYF. For the CDR3, the DNA is TGTGCCAGCAGTCCACAACAGGGAACTGTGGAGACCCAGTACTTC.

This clonotype has a count of ten or more. This chain uses TRBV27 with TRBJ1-2, with 8 bases fitting TRBD1. V lost 3 bases to trimming and J lost 6 bases; unmatched junction nucleotides: 3. The germline CDR1 and CDR2 sequences are MNHEY and SMNVEV (reference sequence). This CDR3 has 13 amino acids. The CDR3 DNA reads TGTGCCAGCAGTTTCACAGGGGGGGATGGCTACACCTTC. As protein: CASSFTGGDGYTF.

This clonotype was counted many times. The rearrangement links TRBV29-1 to TRBJ1-1; the D is unclear. CDR3 size: 12 residues. V lost 6 bases and J lost 1, with 9 bases in between. From germline, CDR1 is SQVTM and CDR2 ANQGSEA. The CDR3 nucleotides are TGCAGCGTCCGGGGTGGGAACACTGAAGCTTTCTTT. Protein product: CSVRGGNTEAFF. The full variable domain, in which reference TRBV29-1 and TRBJ1-1 provide the parts outside the CDR3, is SAVISQKPSRDICQRGTSLTIQCQVDSQVTMMFWYRQQPGQSLTLIATANQGSEATYESGFVIDKFPISRPNLTFSTLTVSNMSPEDSSIYLCSVRGGNTEAFFGQGTRLTVV.

This clonotype was seen repeatedly, ten times or more. The gene calls are TRBV27 and TRBJ1-6, with 8 bases fitting TRBD1. V was clipped by 0 bases and J by 9 bases; unmatched bases: 16. Germline CDR1 and CDR2: MNHEY and SMNVEV (reference sequence). The CDR3 is 19 amino acids. The CDR3 loop is CASSLSGSRDRSEGSPLHF. Written as DNA, the CDR3 is TGTGCCAGCAGTTTATCGGGTAGTCGGGACAGGTCGGAGGGTTCACCCCTCCACTTT.

This clonotype was seen repeatedly, ten times or more. The chain links TRBV15 to TRBJ2-7; TRBD2 might be the D (6 bases). CDR3 size: 14 residues. Deletions cut 1 base from V and 3 bases from J, with 10 bases between. Germline CDR1 and CDR2: LNHNV and YYDKDF (reference sequence). In DNA, the CDR3 is TGTGCCACCAGCAGAGCGATAGCGGACTACGAGCAGTACTTC. Protein product: CATSRAIADYEQYF.

There are a few counts of this clonotype. CDR3 DNA: TGTGCCAGCAGGGAATGGTTCTACAGGGGAGTTACTGAAGCTTTCTTT. This encodes CASREWFYRGVTEAFF. The chain recombines TRBV5-6 with TRBJ1-1; TRBD1 matches 7 bases. Per germline, CDR1 SGHDT and CDR2 YYEEEE. Unmatched junction bases numbered 15, after V lost 5 bases and J lost 5 bases. The CDR3 is made up of 16 amino acids.

Many counts were recorded for this clonotype. CDR3 region: CASSPQGNSQFEQYF. The CDR3 DNA reads TGTGCCAGCTCACCACAGGGAAACAGTCAGTTCGAGCAGTACTTC. The rearrangement uses TRBV18 and TRBJ2-7; D is ambiguous. V gave up 1 base and J gave up 6 bases, with 16 bases separating them. This CDR3 is built from 15 residues. The germline V gene encodes CDR1 KGHSH and CDR2 LQKENI.

This clonotype occurred a few times. J is TRBJ1-5 and V is TRBV6-2 or TRBV6-3, with 9 positions matching TRBD1. V lost 2 bases to trimming and J lost 7 bases; unmatched junction nucleotides: 3. CDR1 is MNHEY and CDR2 is SVGEGT in the germline V gene. CDR3 length equals 14 residues. CDR3 coding DNA: TGTGCCAGCAGTTACGGGACAGGGATGCAGCCCCAGCATTTT. Translation gives CASSYGTGMQPQHF.

This clonotype was detected a few times. The CDR3 does not end in the conserved phenylalanine or tryptophan, so this is likely a read error. The chain combines TRBV5-6 with TRBJ2-5, with a tentative D call TRBD1 (5 bases). Germline CDR1 is SGHDT and CDR2 is YYEEEE. This CDR3 spans 13 amino acids. Trimming pared 2 bases from V and 4 bases from J, leaving 9 bases between. CDR3 protein: CASSFGAVETQYL. Written as DNA, the CDR3 is TGTGCCAGCAGCTTTGGGGCAGTAGAGACCCAGTACTTG.

Ten or more counts support this clonotype. The V call is TRBV28, the J call TRBJ2-7, with D possibly being TRBD1 or TRBD2 (5 bases each). V was clipped by 1 base and J by 4 bases, with 8 bases between them. CDR3 length: 13 amino acids. Per germline, CDR1 MDHEN and CDR2 SYDVKM. CDR3 nucleotides: TGTGCCAGCAGTTTATATTGGGGGTACGAGCAGTACTTC. This encodes CASSLYWGYEQYF.

Ten or more counts support this clonotype. CDR3: CASSSLDYEQYF. The CDR3 nucleotides read TGTGCCAGCAGTTCACTAGACTACGAGCAGTACTTC. V and J are TRBV27 and TRBJ2-7; a weak D match, TRBD2 (5 bases). Germline V gene data show CDR1 as MNHEY and CDR2 as SMNVEV (reference sequence). The V gene lost 4 bases and the J gene lost 3 bases, with 7 bases spanning the gap. The CDR3 contains 12 residues.

As DNA, the CDR3 is TGCGCCAGCAGCCCTAGCGGGGGCGGGGCCAATGAGCAGTTCTTC. It codes for CASSPSGGGANEQFF. The chain recombines TRBV4-1 with TRBJ2-1; 10 nucleotides agree with TRBD2. CDR1 MGHRA and CDR2 YSYEKL come from the germline V gene. After removal of 4 bases from V and 6 bases from J, the junction contained 6 bases not matched to a gene. The CDR3 is 15 amino acids.

This clonotype was seen many times. V gene TRBV27 combines with J gene TRBJ2-5; unclear D gene. Trimming removed 5 bases from V and 1 base from J, with 14 bases in between. The CDR3 has 15 residues. Germline V gene lookup returns CDR1 MNHEY and CDR2 SMNVEV (reference sequence). Here the CDR3 reads CASSPSAVLQETQYF. Written as DNA, the CDR3 is TGTGCCAGCAGTCCCTCCGCGGTCCTCCAAGAGACCCAGTACTTC.

This chain joins TRBV29-1 and TRBJ2-3; D possibly uses TRBD1 or TRBD2 (7 bases each). The ends were cut back, 2 bases at V and 0 bases at J, with 15 bases in the middle. This CDR3 is built from 16 residues. Germline V CDR1 and CDR2: SQVTM, ANQGSEA. The CDR3 reads CSVETGGQRSTDTQYF. The CDR3 coding sequence is TGCAGCGTTGAAACGGGGGGACAGCGTAGCACAGATACGCAGTATTTT.

This clonotype was seen ten or more times. V gene TRBV2 combines with J gene TRBJ2-7, with TRBD1 matching 9 bases. Germline V CDR1 and CDR2: SNHLY, FYNNEI. Germline trimming cut 7 bases from V and 6 bases from J; bases unmatched to any gene: 10. The CDR3 consists of 14 residues. In DNA form, the CDR3 reads TGTGCCAGCAAACCCGGGACAGGGACCCGCGAGCAGTACTTC. Translated: CASKPGTGTREQYF.

This clonotype was observed many times. The chain carries TRBV28 and TRBJ2-7, with a tentative D call TRBD1 (5 bases). The V end was cut by 10 bases, the J end by 3 bases, with 16 bases between. CDR1 and CDR2 from the germline V gene are MDHEN and SYDVKM. CDR3 length: 13 residues. The CDR3 bases are TGTGCCACGACGACAGCCCCCTACTACGAGCAGTACTTC. This translates into CATTTAPYYEQYF.